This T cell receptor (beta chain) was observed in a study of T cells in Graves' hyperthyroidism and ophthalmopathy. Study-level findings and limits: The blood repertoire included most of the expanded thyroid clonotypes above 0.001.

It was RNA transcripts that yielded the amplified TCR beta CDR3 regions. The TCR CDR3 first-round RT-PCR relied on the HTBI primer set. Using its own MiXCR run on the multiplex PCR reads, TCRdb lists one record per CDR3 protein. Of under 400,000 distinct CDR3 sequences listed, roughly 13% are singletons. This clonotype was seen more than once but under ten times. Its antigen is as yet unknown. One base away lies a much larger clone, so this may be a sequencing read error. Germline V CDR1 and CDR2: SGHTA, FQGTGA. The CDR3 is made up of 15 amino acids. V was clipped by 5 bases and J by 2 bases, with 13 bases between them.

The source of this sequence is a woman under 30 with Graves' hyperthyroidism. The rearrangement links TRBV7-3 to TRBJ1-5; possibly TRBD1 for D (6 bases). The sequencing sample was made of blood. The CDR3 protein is CASSPPDSCNQPQHF. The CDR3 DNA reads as TGTGCCAGCAGCCCCCCGGACAGCTGCAATCAGCCCCAGCATTTT.